This entry concerns a single TCR beta chain. This sample was included in a study of blood T cell repertoires in COVID-19. Whole-study context: COVID-19 samples, acute and convalescent, were from the United States, Italy and Spain. Sample material is recorded as cDNA or gDNA derived from T cells, B-cell-depleted T cells, or PBMCs.

Measured with immunoSEQ multiplex PCR; TCRdb has only the in-frame clones, and not every one. The sample records about 18,000 clones, about 88% being singletons. Germline V gene lookup returns CDR1 LGHNA and CDR2 YSLEER. The CDR3 has 13 amino acids. Trimming pared 3 bases from V and 10 bases from J, leaving 15 bases between. The receptor was derived from a man between 40 and 49 years old with active COVID-19. V usage is TRBV4-3 and J usage is TRBJ1-1, with D perhaps TRBD1 (6 bases). Sequencing used peripheral blood. CDR3 DNA sequence: TGCGCCAGCAGCCAGACCAACAGGGACGGAGCTTTCTTT. Protein sequence: CASSQTNRDGAFF.